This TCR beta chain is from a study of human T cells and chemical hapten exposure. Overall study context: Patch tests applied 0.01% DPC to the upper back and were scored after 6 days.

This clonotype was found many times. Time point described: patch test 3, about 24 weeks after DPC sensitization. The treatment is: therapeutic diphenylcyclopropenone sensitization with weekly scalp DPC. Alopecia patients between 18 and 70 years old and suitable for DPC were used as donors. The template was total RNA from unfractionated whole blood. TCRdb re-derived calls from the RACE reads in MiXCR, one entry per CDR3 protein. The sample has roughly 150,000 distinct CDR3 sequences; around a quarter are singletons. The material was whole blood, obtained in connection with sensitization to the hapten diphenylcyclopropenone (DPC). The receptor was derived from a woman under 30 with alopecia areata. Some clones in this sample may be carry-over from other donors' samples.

CDR3 sequence: CASSQEAGPIQEAFF. In nucleotides, the CDR3 is TGCGCCAGCAGCCAAGAGGCGGGGCCAATCCAGGAAGCTTTCTTT. V is TRBV4-3 and J is TRBJ1-1; tentatively, D is TRBD1 (5 bases). The length of the CDR3 is 15 residues. V dropped 0 bases and J dropped 8 bases, with 16 bases sitting between them. Germline V gene lookup returns CDR1 LGHNA and CDR2 YSLEER.